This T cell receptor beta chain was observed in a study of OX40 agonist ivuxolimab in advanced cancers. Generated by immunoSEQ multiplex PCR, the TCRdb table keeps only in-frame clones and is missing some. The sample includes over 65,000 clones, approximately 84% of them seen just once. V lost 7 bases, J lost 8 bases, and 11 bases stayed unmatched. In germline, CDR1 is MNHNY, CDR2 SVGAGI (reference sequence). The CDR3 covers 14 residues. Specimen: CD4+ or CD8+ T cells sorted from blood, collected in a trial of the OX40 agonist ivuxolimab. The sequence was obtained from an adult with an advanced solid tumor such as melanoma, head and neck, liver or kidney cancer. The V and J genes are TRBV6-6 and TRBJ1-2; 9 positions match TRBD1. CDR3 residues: CASNEQGAPGGYTF. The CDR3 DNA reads TGTGCCAGCAATGAACAGGGGGCCCCCGGGGGCTACACCTTC.